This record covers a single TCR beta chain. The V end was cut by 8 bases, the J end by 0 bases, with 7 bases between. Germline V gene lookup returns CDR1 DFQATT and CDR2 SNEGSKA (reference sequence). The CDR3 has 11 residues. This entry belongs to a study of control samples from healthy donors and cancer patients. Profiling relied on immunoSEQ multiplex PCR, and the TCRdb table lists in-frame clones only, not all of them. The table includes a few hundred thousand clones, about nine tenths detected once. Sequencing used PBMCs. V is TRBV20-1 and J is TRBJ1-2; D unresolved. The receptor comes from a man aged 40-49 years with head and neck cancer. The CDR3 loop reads CSPGSNYGYTF. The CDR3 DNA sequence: TGCAGTCCCGGGTCTAACTATGGCTACACCTTC.